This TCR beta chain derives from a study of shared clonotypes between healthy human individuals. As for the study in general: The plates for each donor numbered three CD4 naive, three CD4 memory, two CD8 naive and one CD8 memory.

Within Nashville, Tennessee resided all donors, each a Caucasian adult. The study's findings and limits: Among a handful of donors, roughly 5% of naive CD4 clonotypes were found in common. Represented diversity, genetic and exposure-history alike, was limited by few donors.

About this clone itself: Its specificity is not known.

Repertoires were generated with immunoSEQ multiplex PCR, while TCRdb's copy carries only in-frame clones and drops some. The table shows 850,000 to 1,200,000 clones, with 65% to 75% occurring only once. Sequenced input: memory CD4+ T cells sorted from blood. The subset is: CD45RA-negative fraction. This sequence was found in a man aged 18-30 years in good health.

The CDR3: CASTRLAGGLKGNEQFF. DNA for the CDR3: TGCGCCAGCACCCGACTAGCGGGGGGGCTAAAAGGCAATGAGCAGTTCTTC. The rearrangement links TRBV4-1 to TRBJ2-1, with 14 bases identical to TRBD2. The CDR3 is made up of 17 amino acids. V trimming: 7 bases; J trimming: 6 bases; junction bases outside the gene matches: 11. Germline V gene data show CDR1 as MGHRA and CDR2 as YSYEKL.